This T cell receptor (beta chain) comes out of a study of naive and memory T cell subsets. Regarding the study as a whole: The RNA method is potentially sensitive to activation and differentiation changes.

This clonotype has at least ten counts. Antigen specificity is unknown. The library had UMIs added by 3' ligation of an oligonucleotide to TCR cDNA. Whole-blood samples were 2 to 3 ml of peripheral blood from healthy adult volunteers. Cells were not sorted; total RNA input targeted about 1 to 1000 ng. Ligated cDNA underwent four rounds of PCR with nested alpha and beta constant region primers and SP2. TCRdb itself ran the 5' RACE reads through MiXCR, one entry per CDR3 protein. This table holds over 45,000 distinct CDR3 sequences, about 4.8% found once. Germline V gives CDR1 DFQATT, CDR2 SNEGSKA (reference sequence). The CDR3 has 15 residues. V was shortened by 0 bases and J by 0 bases, with 9 bases between the two germline ends.

The clonotype was recovered from a female donor in good health. The chain carries TRBV20-1 and TRBJ2-1; possible D gene TRBD2, 6 bases. This CDR3 reads CSARDIGSSYNEQFF. For the CDR3, the DNA is TGCAGTGCTAGAGATATCGGGAGCTCCTACAATGAGCAGTTCTTC.